The rows below give T cell receptor beta chains drawn from one sample of a study of CD8+CD57+ T cells in acquired aplastic anemia. A single record per CDR3 protein comes from TCRdb applying MiXCR to the reads. The data contain roughly 86,000 distinct CDR3 sequences, approximately 45% of them seen just once; the ten biggest clones take up approximately 60%. The sample consisted of sorted CD4+, CD8+, or CD8+CD57+ T cells (not recorded which) from PBMCs. The receptors derive from a human donor in good health, serving as a control. CDR3s include the opening cysteine and the closing phenylalanine or tryptophan. D genes are given only for firm matches. Only part of the rows carry a size: once, few, many, or a class if the clone is expanded.

J: TRBJ1-3
V: TRBV9
size: many
D: -
DNA: TGTGCCAGCAGGGGTGGGAACACCATATATTTT
CDR3: CASRGGNTIYF

J: TRBJ2-7
V: TRBV11-2
size: many
D: -
DNA: TGTGCCAGCAGCTTCGATCAGCCTAGCTCCTACGAGCAGTACTTC
CDR3: CASSFDQPSSYEQYF

J: TRBJ1-2
V: TRBV20-1
size: -
D: -
DNA: TGCAGTGCTAGAGACCCCGATAACTATGGCTGCACCTTC
CDR3: CSARDPDNYGCTF

J: TRBJ1-4
V: TRBV10-2
size: -
D: TRBD1
DNA: TGCGCCAGCAAACCCGACAGGGGGAAACTGTTTTTT
CDR3: CASKPDRGKLFF

J: TRBJ2-7
V: TRBV7-9
size: -
D: -
DNA: TGTGCCAGCAGCTTTGACAGGCCCTACGAGCAGTACTTC
CDR3: CASSFDRPYEQYF

J: TRBJ1-2
V: TRBV15
size: many
D: -
DNA: TGTGCCACCAGCAGTGGGGGAGTCGGGGGCTATGGCTACACCTTC
CDR3: CATSSGGVGGYGYTF

J: TRBJ1-2
V: TRBV29-1
size: few
D: -
DNA: TGCAGCGTTGCCGTTGGGGGATATGGCTACACCTTC
CDR3: CSVAVGGYGYTF

J: TRBJ2-5
V: TRBV13
size: many
D: -
DNA: TGTGCCAGCAGCCAAGGGACTGGGGGTGAGACCCAGTACTTC
CDR3: CASSQGTGGETQYF

J: TRBJ2-7
V: TRBV5-1
size: -
D: -
DNA: TGCGCCAGCAGCCCGGGGACACCTAGCTACGAGCAGTACTTC
CDR3: CASSPGTPSYEQYF

J: TRBJ2-2
V: TRBV6-1
size: medium-sized
D: -
DNA: TGTGCCAGCAGTGAGGAGGGGACGAACACCGGGGAGCTGTTTTTT
CDR3: CASSEEGTNTGELFF

J: TRBJ2-7
V: TRBV10-3
size: many
D: -
DNA: TGTGCCATCTTTACCCTCGAGCAGTACTTC
CDR3: CAIFTLEQYF

J: TRBJ2-7
V: TRBV20-1
size: -
D: -
DNA: TGCAGTGCTAGGAAACAGGAGACCTACGAGCAGTACTTC
CDR3: CSARKQETYEQYF

J: TRBJ2-1
V: TRBV6-1
size: few
D: -
DNA: TGTGCCAGCAGTGAATGGCGGCGTGGAGGGAGTGAGCAGTTCTTC
CDR3: CASSEWRRGGSEQFF

J: TRBJ1-5
V: TRBV2
size: -
D: -
DNA: TGTGCCAGCACCGGGACCAGCGAACAGCCCCAGCATTTT
CDR3: CASTGTSEQPQHF

J: TRBJ1-5
V: TRBV6-5
size: -
D: -
DNA: TGTGCCAGCAGTTTAAAGGGGATCGGGTATCAGCCCCAGCATTTT
CDR3: CASSLKGIGYQPQHF

J: TRBJ1-6
V: TRBV10-3
size: -
D: -
DNA: TGTGCCATCAACGGGGGTAACGGTTCACCCCTCCACTTT
CDR3: CAINGGNGSPLHF

J: TRBJ1-1
V: TRBV29-1
size: many
D: -
DNA: TGCAGCGTTGTAGACGCTGAAGCTTTCTTT
CDR3: CSVVDAEAFF

J: TRBJ2-3
V: TRBV11-2
size: many
D: -
DNA: TGTGCCAGCAGCTTAGAGGGAGCATGGACTAACACAGATACGCAGTATTTT
CDR3: CASSLEGAWTNTDTQYF

J: TRBJ1-1
V: TRBV2
size: many
D: TRBD1
DNA: TGTGCCAGCAGTGCTACAGGGGAGACTGAAGCTTTCTTT
CDR3: CASSATGETEAFF

J: TRBJ1-2
V: TRBV29-1
size: -
D: TRBD1
DNA: TGCAGCGTTGCCCGGACAGGGAGTATCTATGGCTACACCTTC
CDR3: CSVARTGSIYGYTF

J: TRBJ2-1
V: TRBV19
size: -
D: -
DNA: TGTGCCAGTAGTATAGGGGGACCCTCCTACAATGAGCAGTTCTTC
CDR3: CASSIGGPSYNEQFF

J: TRBJ2-1
V: TRBV12-3/TRBV12-4
size: many
D: -
DNA: TGTGCCAGCAGTTCGAGTGTTAGCTCCTACAATGAGCAGTTCTTC
CDR3: CASSSSVSSYNEQFF

J: TRBJ2-1
V: TRBV6-2/TRBV6-3
size: -
D: -
DNA: TGTGCCAGCAGTTATGTATCAGGGCGGTCGGGCAATGAGCAGTTCTTC
CDR3: CASSYVSGRSGNEQFF

J: TRBJ1-5
V: TRBV10-3
size: -
D: -
DNA: TGTGCCATCAGCCCGGCTGACAATCAGCCCCAGCATTTT
CDR3: CAISPADNQPQHF

J: TRBJ2-5
V: TRBV6-5
size: few
D: TRBD2
DNA: TGTGCCAGCAGTTCAAGCGGGGGGGCAAGAGAGACCCAGTACTTC
CDR3: CASSSSGGARETQYF

J: TRBJ1-2
V: TRBV7-9
size: many
D: -
DNA: TGTGCCAGCAGCCTGGCGGAGGTAGCTTTGGATGGCTACACCTTC
CDR3: CASSLAEVALDGYTF

J: TRBJ2-7
V: TRBV9
size: many
D: -
DNA: TGTGCCAGCAGCGTAGGAGGGGACCCCTACGAGCAGTACTTC
CDR3: CASSVGGDPYEQYF

J: TRBJ2-7
V: TRBV10-1
size: -
D: TRBD2
DNA: TGCGCCTCAACTAGCGGGAGTGGGAACGAGCAGTACTTC
CDR3: CASTSGSGNEQYF

J: TRBJ2-1
V: TRBV2
size: many
D: TRBD1
DNA: TGTGCCAGCAGTGACCCTTTGGACAGGGGCAATGAGCAGTTCTTC
CDR3: CASSDPLDRGNEQFF

J: TRBJ2-1
V: TRBV2
size: many
D: -
DNA: TGTGCCAGCAATCCCCCTCAGGGTAGGAATGAGCAGTTCTTC
CDR3: CASNPPQGRNEQFF

J: TRBJ1-1
V: TRBV15
size: -
D: -
DNA: TGTGCCACCAGCAGGGGCGGACCGAACACTGAAGCTTTCTTT
CDR3: CATSRGGPNTEAFF

J: TRBJ2-1
V: TRBV20-1
size: -
D: TRBD2
DNA: TGCAGTGCTAGCCACCGGGCGGGAGGGTATGCAAATGAGCGGTTCTTC
CDR3: CSASHRAGGYANERFF

J: TRBJ1-1
V: TRBV29-1
size: many
D: -
DNA: TGCAGCGTTGAAGTGGGCAGGGCCGATGAAGCTTTCTTT
CDR3: CSVEVGRADEAFF

J: TRBJ2-7
V: TRBV2
size: many
D: TRBD2
DNA: TGTGCCAGCAGCGCCGGGACTAGCGGGGGGGCCGGGACGTACGAGCAGTACTTC
CDR3: CASSAGTSGGAGTYEQYF

J: TRBJ2-5
V: TRBV19
size: -
D: TRBD1
DNA: TGTGCCAGTACCGGTGAGACAGGGATGAATCAGGAGACCCAGTACTTC
CDR3: CASTGETGMNQETQYF

J: TRBJ1-4
V: TRBV2
size: many
D: -
DNA: TGTGCCAGCAGTGAAGTGGGGGTGGCTAATGAAAAACTGTTTTTT
CDR3: CASSEVGVANEKLFF

J: TRBJ2-3
V: TRBV20-1
size: -
D: -
DNA: TGCAGTGCTAGCATTAGCAGTAGCACAGATACGCAGTATTTT
CDR3: CSASISSSTDTQYF

J: TRBJ2-1
V: TRBV9
size: many
D: -
DNA: TGTGCCAGCAGCGTAAGCTCCCTATCAGATGAGCAGTTCTTC
CDR3: CASSVSSLSDEQFF

J: TRBJ1-1
V: TRBV7-9
size: many
D: -
DNA: TGTGCCAGCAGCTTTCAGGCGAACACTGAAGCTTTCTTT
CDR3: CASSFQANTEAFF

J: TRBJ1-4
V: TRBV19
size: -
D: -
DNA: TGTGCCAGTAGGGGACATGCGAATGAAAAACTGTTTTTT
CDR3: CASRGHANEKLFF

J: TRBJ2-2
V: TRBV2
size: many
D: -
DNA: TGTGCCAGCAGGCCCTCGGGGTCAAGGACCGGGGAGCTGTTTTTT
CDR3: CASRPSGSRTGELFF

J: TRBJ2-1
V: TRBV10-3
size: once
D: TRBD2
DNA: TGTGCCACCTGGACTAGCGGGGGCCAAAATGAGCAGTTCTTC
CDR3: CATWTSGGQNEQFF

J: TRBJ2-1
V: TRBV29-1
size: -
D: -
DNA: TGCAGCGTTGCCATTGGGGGATCCTACAATGAGCAGTTCTTC
CDR3: CSVAIGGSYNEQFF

J: TRBJ2-3
V: TRBV25-1
size: -
D: -
DNA: TGTGCCAGCAGCCCATTGGGGGGTGGTACGCAGTATTTT
CDR3: CASSPLGGGTQYF

J: TRBJ2-7
V: TRBV9
size: many
D: -
DNA: TGTGCCAGCAGCGTAGAGAGCTGGGCGGGGGAGCAGTACTTC
CDR3: CASSVESWAGEQYF

J: TRBJ1-6
V: TRBV6-2/TRBV6-3
size: -
D: -
DNA: TGTGCCAGCAGTTACTCGTACGGGGCCAGGGAAAATTCACCCCTCCACTTT
CDR3: CASSYSYGARENSPLHF

J: TRBJ1-4
V: TRBV20-1
size: many
D: -
DNA: TGCAGTGCTAGAGAGGAAGGGTCGCCGTATGAAAAACTGTTTTTT
CDR3: CSAREEGSPYEKLFF

J: TRBJ2-1
V: TRBV10-3
size: -
D: TRBD2
DNA: TGTGCCACGCGGACTAGCGGCAATGAGCAGTTCTTC
CDR3: CATRTSGNEQFF

J: TRBJ1-1
V: TRBV7-9
size: many
D: -
DNA: TGTGCCAGCAGCTTACCCCCCTCCTTGAGCACTGAAGCTTTCTTT
CDR3: CASSLPPSLSTEAFF

J: TRBJ1-1
V: TRBV6-4
size: -
D: -
DNA: TGTGCCAGCAGTTTATCACCCACAGCAACGGCTTTCTTT
CDR3: CASSLSPTATAFF

J: TRBJ1-2
V: TRBV27
size: many
D: TRBD1
DNA: TGTGCCAGCAGTCCCCGGACAGGGCACTATGGCTACACCTTC
CDR3: CASSPRTGHYGYTF

J: TRBJ2-2
V: TRBV10-1
size: -
D: TRBD2
DNA: TGCGCCAGCGGGGGGGGAGGGGAGCTGTTTTTT
CDR3: CASGGGGELFF

J: TRBJ2-1
V: TRBV11-1
size: -
D: TRBD2
DNA: TGTGCCAGCAGTTCTAGCGGGACAACCTACAATGAGCAGTTCTTC
CDR3: CASSSSGTTYNEQFF

J: TRBJ2-5
V: TRBV10-2
size: once
D: TRBD2
DNA: TGCGCCAGCAGTCTTAGCGGGGGGCCCCAAGAGACCCAGTACTTC
CDR3: CASSLSGGPQETQYF

J: TRBJ2-3
V: TRBV5-1
size: many
D: -
DNA: TGCGCCAGCAGCTTGTCGTTGGTGGGCACAGATACGCAGTATTTT
CDR3: CASSLSLVGTDTQYF

J: TRBJ2-3
V: TRBV20-1
size: many
D: -
DNA: TGCAGTGCTAGGACCCCCGGGGGCGGGCGCACAGATACGCAGTATTTT
CDR3: CSARTPGGGRTDTQYF

J: TRBJ1-5
V: TRBV2
size: -
D: -
DNA: TGTGCCAGCAGTGAATCCGGGGGTCAGCCCCAGCATTTT
CDR3: CASSESGGQPQHF

J: TRBJ2-7
V: TRBV7-9
size: many
D: -
DNA: TGTGCCAGCAGCTTAGCGAAATACGAGCAGTACTTC
CDR3: CASSLAKYEQYF

J: TRBJ2-5
V: TRBV9
size: many
D: TRBD2
DNA: TGTGCCAGCAGCGCAACTAGCGGGGGGGCCCAAGAGACCCAGTACTTC
CDR3: CASSATSGGAQETQYF

J: TRBJ2-1
V: TRBV7-9
size: few
D: -
DNA: TGTGCCAGCAGCTTAGACTTCTCCTACAATGAGCAGTTCTTC
CDR3: CASSLDFSYNEQFF